A single sample is the source of the 12 T cell receptor beta chains below, sequenced in a study of blood T cell repertoires in COVID-19. TCRdb's table, derived via immunoSEQ multiplex PCR, lists solely in-frame clones and lacks some. The sample lists fewer than 250,000 clones; around 80% were seen once. Material: peripheral blood. Receptors were obtained from an elderly woman with COVID-19, enrolled during active disease.

V gene TRBV19 combines with J gene TRBJ1-5, with 8 bases fitting TRBD1. V lost 5 bases and J lost 9; bases outside the gene matches: 12. Germline CDR1 LNHDA, CDR2 SQIVND (reference sequence). CDR3 size: 15 residues. CDR3 in amino acids: CASSPTGQGSGPQHF. The CDR3 bases are TGTGCCAGTAGTCCCACCGGACAGGGCTCAGGGCCCCAGCATTTT. Using reference TRBV19 and TRBJ1-5 for the parts outside the CDR3, the full variable domain is DGGITQSPKYLFRKEGQNVTLSCEQNLNHDAMYWYRQDPGQGLRLIYYSQIVNDFQKGDIAEGYSVSREKKESFPLTVTSAQKNPTAFYLCASSPTGQGSGPQHFGDGTRLSIL.

This clone was seen more than once but under ten times. V usage is TRBV6-1 and J usage is TRBJ2-1; D is undetermined. The CDR3 contains 11 residues. Germline V gene data show CDR1 as MNHNS and CDR2 as SASEGT. V lost 0 bases and J 15 bases, leaving 9 bases between the germline ends. The CDR3 DNA reads as TGTGCCAGCAGTGAAGCCCCTGGGCGGTTCTTC. This sequence encodes CASSEAPGRFF.

The V call is TRBV6-5, the J call TRBJ1-5; TRBD1 aligns across 7 bases. The trim removed 6 bases at V and 7 bases at J, leaving 9 bases unmatched. The CDR3 runs to 14 residues. From germline, CDR1 is MNHEY and CDR2 SVGAGI. The DNA for the CDR3 is TGTGCCAGCAGCTTACAGGGGTCTTACCAGCCCCAGCATTTT. This sequence encodes CASSLQGSYQPQHF.

The chain recombines TRBV7-2 with TRBJ1-4, with TRBD1 identical over 9 bases. V trimming: 5 bases; J trimming: 7 bases; junction bases outside the gene matches: 5. The CDR3 covers 14 residues. Germline V gene lookup returns CDR1 SGHTA and CDR2 FQGNSA. This CDR3 reads CASSRDRVAEKLFF. In DNA, the CDR3 is TGTGCCAGCAGCAGGGACAGGGTGGCTGAAAAACTGTTTTTT.

The chain recombines TRBV24-1 with TRBJ2-7; 7 bases line up with TRBD1. Germline values: CDR1 KGHDR, CDR2 SFDVKD. The V gene end was trimmed by 5 bases and the J gene end by 6 bases; junction bases not matched to a gene: 12. The CDR3 spans 15 residues. The CDR3 spells CATSATTGVAGEQYF. DNA for the CDR3: TGTGCCACCAGTGCCACTACAGGGGTCGCCGGCGAGCAGTACTTC.

The gene calls are TRBV7-8 and TRBJ1-3; 7 bases are a match to TRBD1. V lost 3 bases, J lost 0 bases, and 2 bases stayed unmatched. The V gene's germline CDR1 is SGHVS and CDR2 FQNEAQ. The CDR3 covers 15 residues. This CDR3 is CASSFDRDSGNTIYF. CDR3 coding DNA: TGTGCCAGCAGCTTCGACAGGGACTCTGGAAACACCATATATTTT.

This clone was recorded only once. This chain joins TRBV18 and TRBJ2-5; D gene unclear. The V gene's germline CDR1 is KGHSH and CDR2 LQKENI. This CDR3 is built from 15 residues. Trimming shortened V by 3 bases and J by 4 bases, and 15 bases separated the two germline ends. This CDR3 reads CASSPGLQEGETQYF. The CDR3 nucleotides read TGTGCCAGCTCACCCGGTTTGCAGGAAGGAGAGACCCAGTACTTC.

The J gene is TRBJ2-2, the V gene TRBV7-2; D gene unclear. Germline V gives CDR1 SGHTA, CDR2 FQGNSA. V shed 1 base and J shed 0 bases, with 6 bases lying between them. This CDR3 is built from 15 residues. The CDR3 here is CASSLVATNTGELFF. DNA for the CDR3: TGTGCCAGCAGCTTAGTAGCCACGAACACCGGGGAGCTGTTTTTT.

V gene TRBV10-2 combines with J gene TRBJ1-3; D is ambiguous. Germline lookup yields CDR1 WSHSY and CDR2 SAAADI. The CDR3 has 16 residues. Trimming pared 10 bases from V and 0 bases from J, leaving 19 bases between. CDR3 residues: CATLLAGGISGNTIYF. CDR3 bases: TGCGCCACCCTCCTCGCGGGCGGAATCTCTGGAAACACCATATATTTT.

The rearrangement joins TRBV12-5 to TRBJ2-1, with D possibly matching TRBD2 (6 bases). The germline V gene has CDR1 LGHNT and CDR2 FRNRAP. V was pared by 2 bases and J by 6 bases, with 8 bases between. This CDR3 is 13 amino acids long. The CDR3 DNA is TGTGCTAGTGGTTTGACTAGCTTCAATGAGCAGTTCTTC. Residues: CASGLTSFNEQFF.

This chain links TRBV28 with TRBJ1-6; D call uncertain. Trimming pared 6 bases from V and 10 bases from J, leaving 25 bases between. CDR1 is MDHEN and CDR2 is SYDVKM in the germline V gene. This CDR3 region has 17 residues. This CDR3 reads CASSLPPLGRRASPLHF. The CDR3 nucleotides read TGTGCCAGCAGCCTTCCTCCCTTGGGCAGGAGGGCCTCACCCCTCCACTTT. Full variable domain (outside the CDR3, taken from reference TRBV28 and TRBJ1-6): DVKVTQSSRYLVKRTGEKVFLECVQDMDHENMFWYRQDPGLGLRLIYFSYDVKMKEKGDIPEGYSVSREKKERFSLILESASTNQTSMYLCASSLPPLGRRASPLHFGNGTRLTVT.

This clone has just one count. V usage is TRBV7-2 and J usage is TRBJ1-5, with D hard to call. The CDR3 is 14 residues long. CDR1 is SGHTA, CDR2 FQGNSA, per germline. V was clipped by 5 bases and J by 1 base, with 9 bases between them. CDR3 nucleotide sequence: TGTGCCAGCAGCCCGCACAGAAGCAATCAGCCCCAGCATTTT. Its protein product is CASSPHRSNQPQHF.